Shown below are 29 T cell receptor beta chains from a single sample sequenced in a study of blood T cell repertoires in COVID-19. Libraries were prepared by immunoSEQ multiplex PCR; TCRdb keeps only in-frame clonotypes and omits some of them. The profile shows under 250,000 clones, approximately 85% of them singletons. Sequenced material: peripheral blood. Receptors originate from a woman aged 70 to 79 with acute or convalescent COVID-19.

CDR3 loop: CASSSGLPGGSNQPQHF. The CDR3 DNA reads as TGTGCCAGCAGTTCGGGACTTCCAGGGGGTAGCAATCAGCCCCAGCATTTT. The V and J genes are TRBV27 and TRBJ1-5, with TRBD1 matching over 7 bases. The V and J ends lost 4 bases and 0 bases, in that order; junction bases with no gene match: 9. CDR3 length equals 17 residues. CDR1 and CDR2 from the germline V gene are MNHEY and SMNVEV (reference sequence).

The chain is built from TRBV18 and TRBJ2-7, with TRBD1 as a possible D gene (5 bases). Germline values: CDR1 KGHSH, CDR2 LQKENI. The CDR3 is made up of 14 amino acids. V was trimmed by 4 bases and J by 3 bases, leaving 13 bases between them. CDR3 coding DNA: TGTGCCAGCTCACGGGGTCAAGACAGCTACGAGCAGTACTTC. Translation: CASSRGQDSYEQYF.

The V gene is TRBV19, the J gene TRBJ1-1, with 9 bases matching TRBD1. The CDR3 contains 15 residues. V shed 5 bases and J 6 bases; nucleotides not matched to a gene: 10. CDR1 and CDR2 (germline): LNHDA, SQIVND (reference sequence). The DNA of the CDR3 is TGTGCCAGTAGTTCATGGGGGACAGGGTTCCCTGAAGCTTTCTTT. Amino acids: CASSSWGTGFPEAFF.

Remarks on this clone: The junction does not match germline at one end; this may be a read error. The chain uses TRBV7-2 and TRBJ2-3, with a possible D match to TRBD2 (7 bases). CDR1 and CDR2 from the germline V gene are SGHTA and FQGNSA. The CDR3 covers 16 residues. The CDR3 DNA sequence: TGTGCCAGCAGCATCCGTTTTGGGGGGGGCACCGATACGCAGTATTTT. Amino acid sequence: CASSIRFGGGTDTQYF.

This clone has just one count. The rearrangement uses TRBV9 and TRBJ1-1; TRBD1 is a possible D gene (6 bases). CDR3 length: 13 amino acids. Trimming took 0 bases from V and 3 from J, leaving 6 bases between them. The V gene's germline CDR1 is SGDLS and CDR2 YYNGEE. The CDR3 spells CASSVEGDTEAFF. The DNA of the CDR3 is TGTGCCAGCAGCGTAGAGGGGGACACTGAAGCTTTCTTT. Variable domain in full (rest from reference TRBV9 and TRBJ1-1): DSGVTQTPKHLITATGQRVTLRCSPRSGDLSVYWYQQSLDQGLQFLIQYYNGEERAKGNILERFSAQQFPDLHSELNLSSLELGDSALYFCASSVEGDTEAFFGQGTRLTVV.

The CDR3 sequence is CASSPDRGGGNIQYF. The CDR3 nucleotides are TGTGCCAGCAGTCCTGACAGGGGAGGAGGAAACATTCAGTACTTC. The chain combines TRBV2 with TRBJ2-4; TRBD1 agrees at 8 bases. Germline CDR1 and CDR2: SNHLY and FYNNEI. CDR3 length equals 15 residues. V was pared by 5 bases and J by 6 bases, with 9 bases of the junction left unmatched.

The gene calls are TRBV3-1 (or the pseudogene TRBV3-2) and TRBJ1-1; no clear D. The CDR3 extends over 12 amino acids. The V and J ends lost 3 bases and 4 bases respectively, with 6 bases between them. CDR1 is LGHDT, CDR2 YNNKEL, per germline (reference sequence). CDR3 in DNA: TGTGCCAGCAGCCACGAGGGCACTGAAGCTTTCTTT. Its protein is CASSHEGTEAFF.

The V gene is TRBV27, the J gene TRBJ1-5; D gene ambiguous. V shed 6 bases and J shed 1 base, with 19 bases lying between them. CDR3 length: 17 residues. Germline V CDR1 and CDR2: MNHEY, SMNVEV (reference sequence). For the CDR3, the DNA is TGTGCCAGCAGCCCCGTCTGGAGGGAGATGAGCAATCAGCCCCAGCATTTT. Protein sequence: CASSPVWREMSNQPQHF.

V usage is TRBV5-1 and J usage is TRBJ1-1, with 10 nucleotides matching TRBD1. CDR1 and CDR2 from the germline V gene are SGHRS and YFSETQ. The ends lost 3 bases at V and 4 bases at J; junction bases unmatched: 3. CDR3 size: 14 residues. The CDR3 sequence: CASSSDRGVTEAFF. CDR3 coding DNA: TGCGCCAGCAGCTCGGACAGGGGGGTCACTGAAGCTTTCTTT.

The chain joins TRBV28 to TRBJ1-1, with D perhaps matching TRBD1 (6 bases). CDR3 length: 16 residues. Trimming took off 5 bases at V and 1 base at J, with 17 bases between the two ends. The germline V gene has CDR1 MDHEN and CDR2 SYDVKM. This CDR3 reads CASSSVPSTGNTEAFF. Written as DNA, the CDR3 is TGTGCCAGCAGTAGCGTTCCATCGACAGGGAACACTGAAGCTTTCTTT.

This sequence joins TRBV7-9 and TRBJ2-2, with 8 positions matching TRBD1. CDR1 is SEHNR, CDR2 FQNEAQ, per germline (reference sequence). The CDR3 has 16 amino acids. J gave up 6 bases and V 1 base, and 7 bases lay outside the gene matches. The CDR3 here is CASSLDGQGSAGELFF. The CDR3 DNA reads as TGTGCCAGCAGCTTAGATGGACAGGGTTCGGCCGGGGAGCTGTTTTTT.

The chain couples TRBV19 to TRBJ2-1; no clear D. The V end lost 3 bases, the J end lost 8 bases, and 8 bases lay between the germline ends. The CDR3 spans 12 residues. The germline V gene has CDR1 LNHDA and CDR2 SQIVND (reference sequence). CDR3 sequence: CASSMAVDEQFF. The DNA for the CDR3 is TGTGCCAGTAGTATGGCAGTCGATGAGCAGTTCTTC.

J is TRBJ1-2 and V is TRBV6-5; 7 nucleotides agree with TRBD1. V was clipped by 6 bases and J by 8 bases; unmatched bases: 6. Germline CDR1 reads MNHEY; CDR2 reads SVGAGI. CDR3 size: 12 residues. CDR3 region: CASSTQGRGYTF. In nucleotides, the CDR3 is TGTGCCAGCAGCACACAGGGGAGAGGCTACACCTTC.

The chain combines TRBV7-2 with TRBJ2-5; tentative D call: TRBD2 (5 bases). Germline V gives CDR1 SGHTA, CDR2 FQGNSA. Trimming removed 5 bases from V and 5 bases from J, with 18 bases in between. The CDR3 is 15 amino acids. The DNA of the CDR3 is TGTGCCAGCAGCCCGACGGTGGCGCCGGGGGAGACCCAGTACTTC. Translation gives CASSPTVAPGETQYF.

The chain has TRBV6-5 and TRBJ1-2; D remains ambiguous. Germline V lookup: CDR1 MNHEY, CDR2 SVGAGI. Trimming took off 6 bases at V and 0 bases at J, with 11 bases between the two ends. CDR3 size: 14 residues. CDR3 protein: CASSSTRANYGYTF. DNA of the CDR3: TGTGCCAGCAGCTCGACACGAGCTAACTATGGCTACACCTTC.

V usage is TRBV24-1 and J usage is TRBJ1-5; a possible D gene is TRBD1 (5 bases). This CDR3 region has 15 residues. The ends were cut back, 3 bases at V and 4 bases at J, with 12 bases in the middle. CDR1 KGHDR and CDR2 SFDVKD come from the germline V gene. The CDR3 DNA reads as TGTGCCACCAGTGATCCGGGACGGGGGAATCAGCCCCAGCATTTT. It codes for CATSDPGRGNQPQHF.

This clone has only a few counts. This chain uses TRBV19 with TRBJ2-7; a weak D match, TRBD2 (5 bases). Trimming removed 2 bases at V and 2 bases at J, with 7 bases between. Germline CDR1 reads LNHDA; CDR2 reads SQIVND (reference sequence). This CDR3 contains 13 residues. In DNA, the CDR3 is TGTGCCAGTAGTATAAGAGGGACCTACGAGCAGTACTTC. It codes for CASSIRGTYEQYF.

The chain combines TRBV5-4 with TRBJ1-6, with 9 bases lining up with TRBD1. The CDR3 consists of 16 residues. V gave up 2 bases and J gave up 7 bases; unmatched junction bases: 7. Looked up from germline, CDR1 is SGHNT and CDR2 is YYREEE (reference sequence). The CDR3 here is CASSLTPGQGNSPLHF. As DNA, the CDR3 is TGTGCCAGCAGCTTAACGCCGGGACAGGGAAATTCACCCCTCCACTTT.

The J gene is TRBJ2-2, the V gene TRBV10-3; no definite D call. Germline CDR1 and CDR2: ENHRY and SYGVKD. The CDR3 is 11 amino acids. Trimming removed 10 bases from V and 0 bases from J, with 3 bases in between. The CDR3 spells CATANTGELFF. The DNA for the CDR3 is TGTGCCACCGCGAACACCGGGGAGCTGTTTTTT.

This clone was observed a few times. The genes are TRBV19 and TRBJ1-2; D is perhaps TRBD1 (5 bases). Germline V gene sequence: CDR1 LNHDA, CDR2 SQIVND (reference sequence). V gave up 3 bases and J gave up 4 bases, with 18 bases separating them. The length of the CDR3 is 16 residues. The DNA of the CDR3 is TGTGCCAGTAGTATCGGCCCCCGCGGGGCGAGCTATGGCTACACCTTC. It codes for CASSIGPRGASYGYTF. The full variable domain, completed using reference TRBV19 and TRBJ1-2, is DGGITQSPKYLFRKEGQNVTLSCEQNLNHDAMYWYRQDPGQGLRLIYYSQIVNDFQKGDIAEGYSVSREKKESFPLTVTSAQKNPTAFYLCASSIGPRGASYGYTFGSGTRLTVV.

The rearrangement uses TRBV9 and TRBJ2-7; the D is unclear. The germline V and J ends were trimmed by 4 bases and 5 bases, with 10 bases remaining between them. CDR3 length equals 12 residues. From germline, CDR1 is SGDLS and CDR2 YYNGEE. The CDR3 spells CASSFSGNEQYF. The CDR3 nucleotides read TGTGCCAGCAGCTTTTCCGGTAACGAGCAGTACTTC.

The rearrangement uses TRBV5-1 and TRBJ1-6; D is possibly TRBD1 (6 bases). The CDR3 consists of 14 residues. Trimming removed 6 bases from V and 7 bases from J, with 14 bases in between. Germline CDR1 and CDR2: SGHRS and YFSETQ. CDR3 bases: TGCGCCAGCACCCCGGGGAGGGGGAATTCACCCCTCCACTTT. This gives the protein CASTPGRGNSPLHF.

The genes are TRBV10-3 and TRBJ2-5; TRBD1 aligns across 8 bases. The CDR3 length is 13 residues. CDR1 ENHRY and CDR2 SYGVKD come from the germline V gene. J lost 6 bases, V lost 4 bases, and 4 bases had no gene match. CDR3 in amino acids: CAISGQGAKTQYF. CDR3 nucleotide sequence: TGTGCCATCAGTGGTCAGGGGGCGAAGACCCAGTACTTC.

The DNA for the CDR3 is TGTGCCAGCGGAGCACAGGGGGGCTACGAGCAGTACTTC. Translation gives CASGAQGGYEQYF. The genes are TRBV6-5 and TRBJ2-7; 8 bases align to TRBD1. V was pared by 8 bases and J by 3 bases, with 6 bases of the junction left unmatched. The CDR3 covers 13 residues. CDR1 and CDR2 (germline): MNHEY, SVGAGI.

V and J are TRBV3-1 (or the pseudogene TRBV3-2) and TRBJ2-7; TRBD1 agrees at 10 bases. V lost 0 bases, J lost 6 bases, and 8 bases stayed unmatched. CDR1 is LGHDT and CDR2 is YNNKEL in the germline V gene (reference sequence). The CDR3 runs 16 residues. The CDR3 bases are TGTGCCAGCAGCCAAGATTTAGGACAGGGGGTCGCCGAGCAGTACTTC. Protein product: CASSQDLGQGVAEQYF.

This clone has only one observation. The genes are TRBV4-2 and TRBJ2-5; weak D call: TRBD2 (6 bases). The CDR3 has 14 residues. V gave up 1 base and J gave up 4 bases, with 10 bases separating them. Looked up from germline, CDR1 is LGHNA and CDR2 is YNFKEQ. CDR3 loop: CASSQGVEGETQYF. DNA for the CDR3: TGTGCCAGCAGCCAAGGGGTGGAGGGAGAGACCCAGTACTTC.

V usage is TRBV18 and J usage is TRBJ1-1; 7 bases are shared with TRBD1. Germline CDR1 is KGHSH and CDR2 is LQKENI. This CDR3 has 13 residues. J was trimmed by 7 bases and V by 3 bases; bases with no gene match: 5. This chain's CDR3 is CASSPGTVVEAFF. The CDR3 DNA sequence: TGTGCCAGCTCACCCGGGACAGTAGTTGAAGCTTTCTTT.

The V gene is TRBV12-3 or TRBV12-4, the J gene TRBJ2-7, with 7 bases that match TRBD1. The CDR3 length is 12 residues. Unmatched junction bases numbered 1, after V lost 2 bases and J lost 6 bases. The CDR3 spells CASSLWTGEQYF. The CDR3 DNA is TGTGCCAGCAGTTTATGGACAGGCGAGCAGTACTTC.

This clone was recorded once. The J gene is TRBJ1-3, the V gene TRBV15; a weak D match, TRBD1 (6 bases). This CDR3 comprises 15 residues. V gave up 1 base and J gave up 4 bases, with 11 bases separating them. CDR1 is LNHNV and CDR2 is YYDKDF in the germline V gene (reference sequence). CDR3 bases: TGTGCCACCAGCAGAGGGTGGACAGCCGGAAACACCATATATTTT. It yields the protein CATSRGWTAGNTIYF.